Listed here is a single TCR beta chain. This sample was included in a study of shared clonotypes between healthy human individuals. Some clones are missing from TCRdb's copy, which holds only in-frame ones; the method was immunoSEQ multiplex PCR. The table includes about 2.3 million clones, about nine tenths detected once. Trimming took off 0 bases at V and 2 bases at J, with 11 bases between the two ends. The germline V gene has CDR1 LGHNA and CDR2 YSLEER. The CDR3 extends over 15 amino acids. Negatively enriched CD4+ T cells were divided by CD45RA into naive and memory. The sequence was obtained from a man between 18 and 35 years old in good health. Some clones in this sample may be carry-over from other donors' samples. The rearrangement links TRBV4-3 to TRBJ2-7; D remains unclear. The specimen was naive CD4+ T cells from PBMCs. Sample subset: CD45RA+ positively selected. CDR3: CASSQDTTSTYEQYF. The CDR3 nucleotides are TGCGCCAGCAGCCAAGATACGACATCCACCTACGAGCAGTACTTC.